What follows is one T cell receptor beta chain and its context. The sample comes from a study of blood T cell repertoires in COVID-19. About the research overall: Acute-phase and convalescent COVID-19 samples originated in the United States, Italy and Spain. The cDNA or gDNA used as material had been derived from T cells, B-cell-depleted T cells, or PBMCs.

Losses at the gene ends were 5 bases for V and 5 bases for J; bases not matched to a gene: 11. Germline-derived CDR1 and CDR2 are SGHVS and FNYEAQ. This CDR3 is built from 17 residues. Only in-frame clones appear in the TCRdb table, and some are missing; sequencing was by immunoSEQ multiplex PCR. The sample lists approximately 69,000 clones, roughly 80% occurring once. The chain couples TRBV7-6 to TRBJ2-2; 10 bases match TRBD2. Source material: peripheral blood. The sequence was collected from a woman of 80 years or more with acute or convalescent COVID-19. CDR3 in DNA: TGTGCCAGCAGCGCCTTAGCGGGAGGAATGAGGACCGGGGAGCTGTTTTTT. This translates into CASSALAGGMRTGELFF.